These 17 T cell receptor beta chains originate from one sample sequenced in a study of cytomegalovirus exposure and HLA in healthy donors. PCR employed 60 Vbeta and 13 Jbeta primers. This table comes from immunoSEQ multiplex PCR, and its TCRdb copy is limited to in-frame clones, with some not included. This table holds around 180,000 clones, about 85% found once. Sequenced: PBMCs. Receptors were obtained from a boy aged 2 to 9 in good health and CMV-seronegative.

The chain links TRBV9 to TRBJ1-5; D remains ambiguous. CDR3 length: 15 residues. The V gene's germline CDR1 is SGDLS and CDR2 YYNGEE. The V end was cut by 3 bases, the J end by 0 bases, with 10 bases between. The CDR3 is CASSAGIGSNQPQHF. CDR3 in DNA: TGTGCCAGCAGCGCCGGTATCGGTAGCAATCAGCCCCAGCATTTT. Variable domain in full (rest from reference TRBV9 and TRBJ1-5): DSGVTQTPKHLITATGQRVTLRCSPRSGDLSVYWYQQSLDQGLQFLIQYYNGEERAKGNILERFSAQQFPDLHSELNLSSLELGDSALYFCASSAGIGSNQPQHFGDGTRLSIL.

The CDR3 loop is CASSRATGGVREAFF. CDR3 bases: TGCGCCAGCAGCCGCGCGACAGGGGGCGTTCGTGAAGCTTTCTTT. This sequence joins TRBV5-1 and TRBJ1-1, with 10 nucleotides matching TRBD1. The V gene end was trimmed by 4 bases and the J gene end by 7 bases; junction bases not matched to a gene: 10. This CDR3 spans 15 amino acids. In germline, CDR1 is SGHRS, CDR2 YFSETQ.

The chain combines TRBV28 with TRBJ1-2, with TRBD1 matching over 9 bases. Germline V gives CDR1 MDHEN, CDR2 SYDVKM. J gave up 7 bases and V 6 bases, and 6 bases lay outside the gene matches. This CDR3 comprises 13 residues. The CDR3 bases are TGTGCCAGCAGGAAGGGACAGGGACTTGGCTACACCTTC. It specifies CASRKGQGLGYTF.

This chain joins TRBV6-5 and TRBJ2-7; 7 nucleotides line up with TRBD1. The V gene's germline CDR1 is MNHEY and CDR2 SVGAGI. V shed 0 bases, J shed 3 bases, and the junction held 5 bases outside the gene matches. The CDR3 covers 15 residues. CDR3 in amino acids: CASSYSVGQLYEQYF. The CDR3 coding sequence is TGTGCCAGCAGTTACTCGGTGGGACAGCTCTACGAGCAGTACTTC.

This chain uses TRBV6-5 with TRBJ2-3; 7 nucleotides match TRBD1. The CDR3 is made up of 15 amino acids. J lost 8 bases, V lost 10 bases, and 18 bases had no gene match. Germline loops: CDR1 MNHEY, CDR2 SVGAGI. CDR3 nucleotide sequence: TGTGCCATGGCCCCGGACAGGCAGGGCAGGGGTACGCAGTATTTT. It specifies CAMAPDRQGRGTQYF.

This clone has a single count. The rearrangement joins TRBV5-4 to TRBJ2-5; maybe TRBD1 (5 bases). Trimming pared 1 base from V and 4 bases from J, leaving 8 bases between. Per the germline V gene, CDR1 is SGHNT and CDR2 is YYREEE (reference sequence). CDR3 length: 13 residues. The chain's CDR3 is CASSLSGSETQYF. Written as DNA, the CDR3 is TGTGCCAGCAGCTTGTCAGGGTCAGAGACCCAGTACTTC.

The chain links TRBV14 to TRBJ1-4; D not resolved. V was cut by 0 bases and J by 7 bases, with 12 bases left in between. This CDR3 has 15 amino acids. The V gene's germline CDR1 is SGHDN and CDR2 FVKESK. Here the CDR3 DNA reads TGTGCCAGCAGCCAAGAAGTTGGGCAGCCTGAAAAACTGTTTTTT. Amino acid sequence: CASSQEVGQPEKLFF.

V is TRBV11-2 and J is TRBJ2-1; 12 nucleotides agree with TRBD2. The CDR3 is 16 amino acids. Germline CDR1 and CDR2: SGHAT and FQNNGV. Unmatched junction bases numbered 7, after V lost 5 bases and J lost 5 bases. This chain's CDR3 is CASSPLAGGPHNEQFF. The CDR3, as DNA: TGTGCCAGCAGCCCCCTAGCGGGGGGGCCCCACAATGAGCAGTTCTTC.

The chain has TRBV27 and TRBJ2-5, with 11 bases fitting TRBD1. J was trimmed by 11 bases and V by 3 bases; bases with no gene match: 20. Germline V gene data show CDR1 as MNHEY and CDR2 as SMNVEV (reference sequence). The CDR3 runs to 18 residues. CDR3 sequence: CASSLALAGTGGHGEQYF. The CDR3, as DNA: TGTGCCAGCAGTTTGGCCTTAGCCGGGACAGGGGGTCACGGGGAGCAGTACTTC.

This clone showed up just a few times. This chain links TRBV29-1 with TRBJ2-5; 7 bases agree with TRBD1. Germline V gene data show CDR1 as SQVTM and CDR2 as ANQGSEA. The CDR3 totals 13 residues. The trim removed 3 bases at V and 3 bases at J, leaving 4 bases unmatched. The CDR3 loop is CSVEKGAKETQYF. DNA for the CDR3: TGCAGCGTTGAGAAGGGGGCCAAAGAGACCCAGTACTTC.

The chain's CDR3 is CASSLALGANTEAFF. As DNA, the CDR3 is TGTGCCAGCAGCTTAGCGCTCGGAGCGAACACTGAAGCTTTCTTT. The chain carries TRBV7-9 and TRBJ1-1; D gene unclear. The CDR3 is 15 amino acids. Germline CDR1 is SEHNR and CDR2 is FQNEAQ (reference sequence). The V end lost 0 bases, the J end lost 1 base, and 9 bases lay between the germline ends.

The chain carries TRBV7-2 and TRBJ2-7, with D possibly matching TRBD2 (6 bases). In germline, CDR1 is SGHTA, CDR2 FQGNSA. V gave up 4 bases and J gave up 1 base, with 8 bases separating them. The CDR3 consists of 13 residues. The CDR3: CASSSLASYEQYF. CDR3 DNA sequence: TGTGCCAGCAGCTCACTAGCTTCCTACGAGCAGTACTTC.

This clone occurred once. CDR3 DNA sequence: TGTGCCAGCAGCTTAGATGCGGGAGAGACCCAGTACTTC. As protein: CASSLDAGETQYF. This chain joins TRBV11-1 and TRBJ2-5; a weak D match, TRBD2 (5 bases). Germline V gene sequence: CDR1 SGHAT, CDR2 FQDESV (reference sequence). The V gene lost 1 base and the J gene lost 4 bases, with 7 bases spanning the gap. The CDR3 is made up of 13 amino acids.

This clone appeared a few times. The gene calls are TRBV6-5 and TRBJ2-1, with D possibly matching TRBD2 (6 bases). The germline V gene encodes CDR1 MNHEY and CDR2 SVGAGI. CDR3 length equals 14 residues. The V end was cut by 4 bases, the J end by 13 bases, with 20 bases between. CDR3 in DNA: TGTGCCAGCAGTTCCTTAAGCGCGGGGAATGGTCAGTTCTTC. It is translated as CASSSLSAGNGQFF.

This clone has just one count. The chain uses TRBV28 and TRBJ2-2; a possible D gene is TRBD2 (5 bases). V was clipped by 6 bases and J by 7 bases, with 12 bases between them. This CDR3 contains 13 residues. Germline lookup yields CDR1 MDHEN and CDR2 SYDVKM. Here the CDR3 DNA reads TGTGCCAGCAGCTTCAGACGGGGCGGGGAGCTGTTTTTT. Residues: CASSFRRGGELFF. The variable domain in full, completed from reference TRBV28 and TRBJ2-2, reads DVKVTQSSRYLVKRTGEKVFLECVQDMDHENMFWYRQDPGLGLRLIYFSYDVKMKEKGDIPEGYSVSREKKERFSLILESASTNQTSMYLCASSFRRGGELFFGEGSRLTVL.

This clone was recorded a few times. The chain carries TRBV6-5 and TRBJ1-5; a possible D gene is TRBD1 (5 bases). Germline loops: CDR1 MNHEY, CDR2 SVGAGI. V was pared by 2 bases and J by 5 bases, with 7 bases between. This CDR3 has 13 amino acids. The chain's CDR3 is CASSYQGDQPQHF. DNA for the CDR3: TGTGCCAGCAGTTACCAAGGGGATCAGCCCCAGCATTTT.

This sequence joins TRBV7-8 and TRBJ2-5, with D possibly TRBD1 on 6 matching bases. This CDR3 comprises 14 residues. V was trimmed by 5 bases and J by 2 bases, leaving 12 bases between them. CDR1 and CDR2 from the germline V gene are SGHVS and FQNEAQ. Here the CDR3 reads CASSQTDRQETQYF. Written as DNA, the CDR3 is TGTGCCAGCAGCCAAACCGACAGGCAAGAGACCCAGTACTTC.